A selection of T cell receptor beta chains follows, all from one sample in a study of cytomegalovirus exposure and HLA in healthy donors. TCRdb keeps only in-frame clones here, not all; method: immunoSEQ multiplex PCR. The repertoire consists of 220,000 or so clones, with 60% to 80% occurring once and the leading ten covering 1.8%. Input material: PBMCs. The receptors stem from a woman aged 25 to 39 in good health and CMV-seronegative. Each CDR3 is given with its conserved first and last residue. The order of the fields is CDR3 protein, CDR3 DNA, V gene, CDR3 length, D gene, clone size, J gene. The D gene is left open where the match is weak. Part of the rows lack a size; the others show once, few, many or a class for expanded clones.

CASSPGIPGYTEAFF TGTGCCAGCAGTCCAGGGATCCCTGGGTACACTGAAGCTTTCTTT TRBV27 15 NA NA TRBJ1-1
CASSPLLSSYNEQFF TGTGCCAGCTCACCACTTCTTAGCTCCTACAATGAGCAGTTCTTC TRBV18 15 NA few TRBJ2-1
CASSLVGLASALQMAETQYF TGTGCCAGCTCACTTGTGGGACTAGCGTCCGCCCTACAGATGGCAGAGACCCAGTACTTC TRBV27 20 TRBD2 NA TRBJ2-5
CASSQGPTGDSNQPQHF TGTGCCAGCAGCCAAGGTCCCACAGGAGATAGCAATCAGCCCCAGCATTTT TRBV14 17 NA NA TRBJ1-5
CASRAGGGDTQYF TGTGCCAGCAGGGCGGGTGGAGGGGATACGCAGTATTTT TRBV7-9 13 NA once TRBJ2-3
CASSSGQQSSYNSPLHF TGCGCCAGCAGCTCCGGACAGCAAAGCTCCTATAATTCACCCCTCCACTTT TRBV5-1 17 NA NA TRBJ1-6
CASSGLGQGSNEQYF TGTGCCAGCAGCGGGCTAGGACAGGGTTCCAACGAGCAGTACTTC TRBV5-4 15 TRBD1 NA TRBJ2-7
CASSGWDRGGNSPLHF TGTGCCAGCAGCGGGTGGGACAGGGGAGGCAATTCACCCCTCCACTTT TRBV5-6 16 TRBD1 few TRBJ1-6
CASSLLAGGYNEQFF TGTGCCAGCAGCTTATTAGCGGGCGGTTACAATGAGCAGTTCTTC TRBV11-3 15 TRBD2 NA TRBJ2-1
CASNMAGGPGETQYF TGTGCCAGCAATATGGCGGGAGGGCCAGGGGAGACCCAGTACTTC TRBV27 15 TRBD2 NA TRBJ2-5
CASSWGVTEAFF TGTGCCAGCAGCTGGGGGGTCACTGAAGCTTTCTTT TRBV5-4 12 NA NA TRBJ1-1
CAIRNRDYGYTF TGTGCCATCAGGAACAGGGACTATGGCTACACCTTC TRBV10-3 12 NA NA TRBJ1-2
CASSFRTAGGLYGYTF TGTGCCAGCAGTTTCCGGACAGCCGGCGGCCTCTATGGCTACACCTTC TRBV27 16 NA NA TRBJ1-2
CASSSLQGVDGYTF TGTGCCAGCAGCTCACTACAGGGTGTCGATGGCTACACCTTC TRBV5-4 14 NA few TRBJ1-2
CASSLHRAMNTEAFF TGTGCCAGCAGCTTACACAGGGCCATGAACACTGAAGCTTTCTTT TRBV11-3 15 NA once TRBJ1-1
CASSLLAGGKETQYF TGTGCCAGCAGCTTGCTAGCGGGGGGTAAAGAGACCCAGTACTTC TRBV5-8 15 TRBD2 few TRBJ2-5
CASTGTVQETQYF TGTGCCAGCACGGGGACAGTTCAAGAGACCCAGTACTTC TRBV2 13 TRBD1 once TRBJ2-5
CASRDNRANTGELFF TGTGCCAGCAGAGACAACAGAGCGAACACCGGGGAGCTGTTTTTT TRBV14 15 NA NA TRBJ2-2
CASSVGTGYNTEAFF TGTGCCAGCAGTGTGGGGACAGGGTATAACACTGAAGCTTTCTTT TRBV25-1 15 TRBD1 NA TRBJ1-1
CASSQDQLLAGGIGANVLTF TGCGCCAGCAGCCAAGATCAGTTACTAGCGGGAGGCATTGGGGCCAACGTCCTGACTTTC TRBV4-1 20 TRBD2 NA TRBJ2-6
CASSLRTVNTEAFF TGTGCCAGCAGCTTGCGGACAGTGAACACTGAAGCTTTCTTT TRBV5-4 14 NA once TRBJ1-1
CASSYGSGGNSPLHF TGTGCCAGCAGTTACGGGAGCGGCGGAAATTCACCCCTCCACTTT TRBV6-5 15 NA NA TRBJ1-6
CASTTTIQGRAEAFF TGTGCCAGCACCACTACCATACAGGGTAGGGCTGAAGCTTTCTTT TRBV2 15 NA many TRBJ1-1
CASSIRHNYGYTF TGTGCCAGTAGTATCAGGCATAACTATGGCTACACCTTC TRBV19 13 NA NA TRBJ1-2
CASSYQGLVNTEAFF TGCGCCAGCAGCTACCAGGGCCTAGTAAACACTGAAGCTTTCTTT TRBV5-1 15 NA NA TRBJ1-1
CASSLSGGNEQFF TGTGCTAGCAGCTTAAGTGGGGGGAATGAGCAGTTCTTC TRBV7-7 13 NA NA TRBJ2-1
CASSTQTRGEQYF TGTGCCAGCAGCACACAGACCAGGGGCGAGCAGTACTTC TRBV7-9 13 NA NA TRBJ2-7
CASSLGLAGPFYNEQFF TGTGCCAGCTCACTGGGACTAGCGGGACCCTTCTACAATGAGCAGTTCTTC TRBV18 17 TRBD2 few TRBJ2-1
CASGEYSYNEQFF TGTGCCAGCGGGGAGTACTCCTACAATGAGCAGTTCTTC TRBV2 13 NA NA TRBJ2-1
CAWQASNTEAFF TGTGCCTGGCAAGCTTCGAACACTGAAGCTTTCTTT TRBV30 12 NA NA TRBJ1-1
CASRNGGTYEQYF TGTGCCAGCAGGAACGGGGGGACCTACGAGCAGTACTTC TRBV2 13 TRBD2 few TRBJ2-7
CSVGREWAPEQFF TGCAGCGTTGGACGGGAGTGGGCCCCAGAGCAGTTCTTC TRBV29-1 13 NA NA TRBJ2-1
CASSPPSGELFF TGTGCCAGCAGCCCCCCCTCCGGGGAGCTGTTTTTT TRBV11-3 12 NA NA TRBJ2-2
CDSRPEATTTSGNTIYF TGCGACAGCCGCCCCGAAGCGACTACTACCTCTGGAAACACCATATATTTT TRBV10-1 17 NA NA TRBJ1-3
CASSIGPTQETQYF TGTGCCAGCAGTATTGGCCCCACACAAGAGACCCAGTACTTC TRBV6-1 14 NA NA TRBJ2-5
CASRRSSYNEQFF TGTGCCAGCAGGAGGAGCTCCTACAATGAGCAGTTCTTC TRBV6-5 13 NA once TRBJ2-1
CASSLPRTSDYNEQFF TGTGCCAGCAGCTTACCCCGGACTAGCGACTACAATGAGCAGTTCTTC TRBV7-9 16 TRBD2 NA TRBJ2-1
CASSEELAEETQYF TGTGCCAGCAGTGAAGAACTAGCGGAAGAGACCCAGTACTTC TRBV2 14 TRBD2 few TRBJ2-5
CASSPGGSSYNEQFF TGTGCCAGCTCACCTGGAGGGAGCTCCTACAATGAGCAGTTCTTC TRBV18 15 NA NA TRBJ2-1
CASSLGQGIQPQHF TGTGCCAGCAGCCTAGGACAGGGGATTCAGCCCCAGCATTTT TRBV5-5 14 TRBD1 NA TRBJ1-5